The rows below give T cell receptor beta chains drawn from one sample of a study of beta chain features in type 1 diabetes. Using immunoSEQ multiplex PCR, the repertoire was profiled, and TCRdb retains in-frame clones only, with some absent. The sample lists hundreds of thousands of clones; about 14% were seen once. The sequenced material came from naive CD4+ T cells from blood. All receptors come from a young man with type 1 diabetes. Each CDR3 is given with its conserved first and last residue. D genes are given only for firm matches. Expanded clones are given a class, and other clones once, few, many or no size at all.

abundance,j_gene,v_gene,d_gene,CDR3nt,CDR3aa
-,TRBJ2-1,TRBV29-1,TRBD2,TGCAGCGTTGAGCGGGGGGGCTCTGAGCAGTTCTTC,CSVERGGSEQFF
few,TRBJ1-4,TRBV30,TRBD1,TGTGCCTGGAGTCTCACCGGGACAGGGGAGGAAAAACTGTTTTTT,CAWSLTGTGEEKLFF
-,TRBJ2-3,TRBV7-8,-,TGTGCCACTCTACAGGGGGGACTATCGGATACGCAGTATTTT,CATLQGGLSDTQYF
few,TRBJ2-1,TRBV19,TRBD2,TGTGCCAGTAGTACAGGACTAGTGTTCAATGAGCAGTTCTTC,CASSTGLVFNEQFF
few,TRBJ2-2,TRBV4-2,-,TGTGCCAGCAGCCAAACCGGGACAGCGGGTGGGGAGCTGTTTTTT,CASSQTGTAGGELFF
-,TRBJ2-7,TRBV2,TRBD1,TGTGCCAGCAGATTCGATAGAGGGACAGGGGGTTTC,CASRFDRGTGGF
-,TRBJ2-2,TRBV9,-,TGTGCCAGCAGCACCCAGTGGAGCTCCGGGGAGCTGTTTTTT,CASSTQWSSGELFF
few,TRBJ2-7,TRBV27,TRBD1,TGTGCCAGCAGTTTATACCCTCCCCTGGACAGGGGAGTCGAGCAGTACTTC,CASSLYPPLDRGVEQYF
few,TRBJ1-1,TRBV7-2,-,TGTGCCAGCAGCTTATCATCCCAGTTGAACACTGAAGCTTTCTTT,CASSLSSQLNTEAFF
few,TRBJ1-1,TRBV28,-,TGTGCCAGTCAAGTTCCTTTCAACACTGAAGCTTTCTTT,CASQVPFNTEAFF
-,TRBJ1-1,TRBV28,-,TGTGCCAGCAGTTTATCGGCAGACACTGAAGCTTTCTTT,CASSLSADTEAFF
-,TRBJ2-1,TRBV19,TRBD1,TGTGCCAGTAATCCCCTAACAGGGGCCTACAATGAGCAGTTCTTC,CASNPLTGAYNEQFF
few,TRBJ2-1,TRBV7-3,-,TGTGCCAGCAGTGCATCGATCAATGAGCAGTTCTTC,CASSASINEQFF
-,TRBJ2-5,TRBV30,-,TGTGCCTGGGCCGGGACGCAAGAGACCCAGTACTTC,CAWAGTQETQYF
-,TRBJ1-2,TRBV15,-,TGTGCCACCACGATGGACTCCTATGGCTACACCTTC,CATTMDSYGYTF
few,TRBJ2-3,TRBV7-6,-,TGTGCCAGCAGCTTAAGTTGGGGAGATACGCAGTATTTT,CASSLSWGDTQYF
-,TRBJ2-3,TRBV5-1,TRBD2,TGCGCCAGCAGCCCACTAGCGGGAGTTGGGACAGATACGCAGTATTTT,CASSPLAGVGTDTQYF
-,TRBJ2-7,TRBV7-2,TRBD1,TGTGCCAGCAGCTTAGGCCTCGGGACAGGGTCATACGAGCAGTACTTC,CASSLGLGTGSYEQYF
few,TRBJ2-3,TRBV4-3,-,TGCGCCAGCAGCCAAAATCCGAAGGGGCAAGATACGCAGTATTTT,CASSQNPKGQDTQYF
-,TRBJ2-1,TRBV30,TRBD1,TGTGCCTGGAGTGCATTAACCGGGACAGCCTACAATGAGCAGTTCTTC,CAWSALTGTAYNEQFF
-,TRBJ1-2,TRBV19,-,TGTGCCAGTAGTATAGATGTGAGGCGTGGCTACACCTTC,CASSIDVRRGYTF
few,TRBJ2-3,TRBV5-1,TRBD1,TGCGCCAGCAGCGTTGACAGGGTCCCAGATACGCAGTATTTT,CASSVDRVPDTQYF
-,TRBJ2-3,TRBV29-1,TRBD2,TGCAACGTGGGACTAGTAGTTGGCACAGATACGCAGTATTTT,CNVGLVVGTDTQYF
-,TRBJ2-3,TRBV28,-,TGTGCCAGCAGTTTGGTATCGACAGATACGCAGTATTTT,CASSLVSTDTQYF
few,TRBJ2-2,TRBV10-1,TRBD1,TGCGCCAGCAGTAGGACAGGCCTGAACACCGGGGAGCTGTTTTTT,CASSRTGLNTGELFF
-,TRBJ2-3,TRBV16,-,TGTGCCAGCAGCCAATCAAAGGGGCCGAGCACAGATACGCAGTATTTT,CASSQSKGPSTDTQYF
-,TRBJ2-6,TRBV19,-,TGTGCCAGTGGACAGTTTCCTGGGGCCAACGTCCTGACTTTC,CASGQFPGANVLTF
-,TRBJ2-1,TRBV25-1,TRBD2,TGTGCCAGCAGTGAATTTGGCGGGAGGGGGAATGAGCAGTTCTTC,CASSEFGGRGNEQFF
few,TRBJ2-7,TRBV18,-,TGTGCCAGCTCACCTGGCGGTTACGAGCAGTACTTC,CASSPGGYEQYF
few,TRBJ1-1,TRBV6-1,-,TGTGCCAGCAGGCTCCACACTGAAGCTTTCTTT,CASRLHTEAFF
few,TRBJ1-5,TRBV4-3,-,TGCGCCAGCAGCCAAGATATCAATCAGCCCCAGCATTTT,CASSQDINQPQHF
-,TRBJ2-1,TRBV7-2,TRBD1,TGTGCCAGCAGCCAACTCAGGGGGACAGGGAAAAGGGTTAATGAGCAGTTCTTC,CASSQLRGTGKRVNEQFF
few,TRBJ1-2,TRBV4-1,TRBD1,TGCGCCAGCAGCCGACGACCGGGACAGGGAACTCGAAGGGGTGGCTACACCTTC,CASSRRPGQGTRRGGYTF
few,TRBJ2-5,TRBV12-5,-,TGTGCTAGTGGTTTGTCCGACCGGGAGACCCAGTACTTC,CASGLSDRETQYF
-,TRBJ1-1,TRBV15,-,TGTGCCACCAGCAGAGATTACGGAAATAACCCTGAAGCTTTCTTT,CATSRDYGNNPEAFF
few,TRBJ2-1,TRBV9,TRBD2,TGTGCCAGCAGCGTTTTAGCGGGAGGAGGTGAGCAGTTCTTC,CASSVLAGGGEQFF
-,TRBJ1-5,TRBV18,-,TGTGCCAGCTCACCACTGCCGGGGGGCGATCAGCCCCAGCATTTT,CASSPLPGGDQPQHF
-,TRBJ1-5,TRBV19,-,TGTGCCAGTAGTATCCTTGGGCAATATAGCAATCAGCCCCAGCATTTT,CASSILGQYSNQPQHF
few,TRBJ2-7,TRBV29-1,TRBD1,TGCAGCGCCCTCGGACAGGGGTCCTACGAGCAGTACTTC,CSALGQGSYEQYF
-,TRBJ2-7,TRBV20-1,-,TGCAGTGCTATTAAGGGCGAGCAGTACTTC,CSAIKGEQYF
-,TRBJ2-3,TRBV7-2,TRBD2,TGTGCCAGCAGCTTAGAGGGGTGGGCGGGAGGTATGAAGAATACGCAGTATTTT,CASSLEGWAGGMKNTQYF
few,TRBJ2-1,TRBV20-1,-,TGCAGTGTCGGTGGGGATGAGCAGTTCTTC,CSVGGDEQFF
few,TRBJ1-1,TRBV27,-,TGTGCCAGCAGTTCCCTGAGGGCTGAAGCTTTCTTT,CASSSLRAEAFF
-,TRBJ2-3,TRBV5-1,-,TGCGCCAGCAGACGAAGGGACCCGAGGGTAACAGATACGCAGTATTTT,CASRRRDPRVTDTQYF
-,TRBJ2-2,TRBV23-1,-,TGCGCCAGCAGTCAATCCAGGGAGTACGGGGAGCTGTTTTTT,CASSQSREYGELFF